This T cell receptor (beta chain) emerged from a study of T cell responses to AZD1222 COVID-19 vaccine. Generated by immunoSEQ multiplex PCR, the TCRdb table keeps only in-frame clones and is missing some. The data contain some 150,000 clones, approximately 91% of them singletons. The length of the CDR3 is 17 residues. Germline CDR1 SGHDN, CDR2 FVKESK. The V and J ends lost 0 bases and 2 bases respectively, with 15 bases between them. The receptor was derived from an adult who received the MenACWY meningococcal vaccine as a control. The chain uses TRBV14 and TRBJ2-3; tentatively, D is TRBD2 (5 bases). Sample: peripheral blood, taken 28 days after the second dose of the MenACWY control vaccine. CDR3 DNA sequence: TGTGCCAGCAGCCAAGACCCGGCAGCGGCTTACACAGATACGCAGTATTTT. Translating gives CASSQDPAAAYTDTQYF.